This T cell receptor beta chain is drawn from a study of T cells in Graves' hyperthyroidism and ophthalmopathy. Across the study: Peripheral blood collection took place at initial diagnosis, before any treatment.

Study observations and caveats: Expanded thyroid clonotypes (above 0.001) were mostly also found in blood.

Regarding this clonotype: The antigen is unknown.

Predating any ophthalmopathy symptoms, the blood sample was taken at first hyperthyroidism diagnosis. Using RNA transcripts as the source, TCR beta CDR3 regions were amplified. TCR CDR3 underwent first-round RT-PCR with the HTBI primer set. TCRdb processed the multiplex PCR reads anew with MiXCR; each CDR3 protein has one entry. The data show 690,000 or so distinct CDR3 sequences, under 20% seen once. CDR1 SGHTA and CDR2 FQGTGA come from the germline V gene. CDR3 length equals 15 residues. With V trimmed by 4 bases and J by 7 bases, 9 bases remained unmatched. The chain links TRBV7-3 to TRBJ2-1, with 8 bases identical to TRBD1. The receptor comes from a woman in her fifties or sixties with Graves' hyperthyroidism that later progressed to Graves' ophthalmopathy. Sequencing input: blood. CDR3 protein: CASSSPGQGTNEQFF. The CDR3 nucleotides are TGTGCCAGCAGCTCCCCCGGACAGGGTACGAATGAGCAGTTCTTC.